This TCR beta chain appears in the sequencing data of a study of blood T cell repertoires in COVID-19. On the study more broadly: Acute and convalescent COVID-19 samples came from the United States, Italy and Spain. Sources were T cells, B-cell-depleted T cells, or PBMCs; the material itself was cDNA or gDNA.

Germline assignment: CDR1 MNHNY and CDR2 SVGAGI (reference sequence). The CDR3 has 13 residues. The V gene lost 11 bases and the J gene lost 5 bases, with 15 bases spanning the gap. The sample holds one count of this clone. Method: immunoSEQ multiplex PCR; TCRdb's copy keeps in-frame clones and lacks some. The sample consists of about 120,000 clones, around 77% of them appearing once. The sample taken for sequencing was peripheral blood. The TCR originated in a human donor in a cohort sampled during active COVID-19. This chain links TRBV6-6 with TRBJ1-4; D ambiguous. This CDR3 is CAGKRRENEKLFF. CDR3 nucleotide sequence: TGTGCCGGCAAGCGACGGGAGAATGAAAAACTGTTTTTT.